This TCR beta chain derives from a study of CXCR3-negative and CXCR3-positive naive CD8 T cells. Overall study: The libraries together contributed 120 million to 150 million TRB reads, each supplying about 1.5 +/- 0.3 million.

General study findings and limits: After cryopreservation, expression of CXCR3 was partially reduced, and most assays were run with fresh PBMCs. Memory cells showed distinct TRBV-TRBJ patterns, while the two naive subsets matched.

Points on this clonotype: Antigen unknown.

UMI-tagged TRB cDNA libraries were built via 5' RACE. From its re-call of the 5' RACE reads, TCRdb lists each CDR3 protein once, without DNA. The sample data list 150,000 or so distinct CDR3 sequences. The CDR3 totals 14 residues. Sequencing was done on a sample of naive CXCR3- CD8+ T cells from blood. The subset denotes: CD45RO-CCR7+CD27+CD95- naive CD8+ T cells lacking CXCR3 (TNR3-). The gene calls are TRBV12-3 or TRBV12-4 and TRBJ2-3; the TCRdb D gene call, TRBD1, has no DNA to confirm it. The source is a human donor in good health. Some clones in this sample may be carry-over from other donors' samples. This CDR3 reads CASSLGQVRDTQYF.